The following is a T cell receptor beta chain sequence with its context. V lost 6 bases and J lost 4, with 10 bases in between. CDR3 size: 13 residues. PCR was performed a second time for about 7 to 12 cycles using a sample-barcoded 5' primer and a J-beta primer mix. TCRdb passed the 5' RACE reads through MiXCR, listing each CDR3 protein once. The sample includes fewer than 2,000,000 distinct CDR3 sequences, roughly 30% of them seen just once. The sample belongs to a study of blood T cells in healthy people across ages. The sample was blood. This TCR came from a woman in her 30s in good health. V is TRBV12-3 or TRBV12-4 and J is TRBJ2-1; D is unclear. DNA for the CDR3: TGTGCCAGCAGGATGGGAATTTACAATGAGCAGTTCTTC. It specifies CASRMGIYNEQFF.